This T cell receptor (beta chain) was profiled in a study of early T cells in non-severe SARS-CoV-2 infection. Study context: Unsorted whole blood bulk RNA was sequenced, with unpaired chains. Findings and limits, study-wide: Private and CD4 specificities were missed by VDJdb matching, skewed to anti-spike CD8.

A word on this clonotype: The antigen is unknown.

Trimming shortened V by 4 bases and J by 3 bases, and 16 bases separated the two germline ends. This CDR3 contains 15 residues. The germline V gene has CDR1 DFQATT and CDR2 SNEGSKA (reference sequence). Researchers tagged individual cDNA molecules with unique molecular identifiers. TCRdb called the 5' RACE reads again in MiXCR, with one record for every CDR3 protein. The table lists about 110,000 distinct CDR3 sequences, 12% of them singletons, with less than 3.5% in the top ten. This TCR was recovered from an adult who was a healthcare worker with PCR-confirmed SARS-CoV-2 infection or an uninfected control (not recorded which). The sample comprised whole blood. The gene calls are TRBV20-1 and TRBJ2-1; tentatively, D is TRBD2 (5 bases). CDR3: CSAIGERKDYNEQFF. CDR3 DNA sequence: TGCAGTGCTATTGGCGAGCGGAAGGACTACAATGAGCAGTTCTTC.